This T cell receptor (beta chain) was retrieved from a study of cytomegalovirus exposure and HLA in healthy donors. The study ran its PCR with 60 Vbeta and 13 Jbeta primers. Profiled with immunoSEQ multiplex PCR; TCRdb holds only in-frame clones, not every one. This sample has 150,000 to 180,000 clones, with approximately 80% found just once. In its sample, this clone was seen once. Sample: PBMCs. The receptor comes from a man aged 25-45 years in good health and CMV-seropositive.

DNA of the CDR3: TGTGCCAGCAGAGTTCAACCTGACTATAGCAATCAGCCCCAGCATTTT. It specifies CASRVQPDYSNQPQHF. This chain uses TRBV28 with TRBJ1-5; no clear D gene. Germline V CDR1 and CDR2: MDHEN, SYDVKM. This CDR3 comprises 16 residues. Trimming stripped 6 bases from V and 0 bases from J, with 15 bases between.